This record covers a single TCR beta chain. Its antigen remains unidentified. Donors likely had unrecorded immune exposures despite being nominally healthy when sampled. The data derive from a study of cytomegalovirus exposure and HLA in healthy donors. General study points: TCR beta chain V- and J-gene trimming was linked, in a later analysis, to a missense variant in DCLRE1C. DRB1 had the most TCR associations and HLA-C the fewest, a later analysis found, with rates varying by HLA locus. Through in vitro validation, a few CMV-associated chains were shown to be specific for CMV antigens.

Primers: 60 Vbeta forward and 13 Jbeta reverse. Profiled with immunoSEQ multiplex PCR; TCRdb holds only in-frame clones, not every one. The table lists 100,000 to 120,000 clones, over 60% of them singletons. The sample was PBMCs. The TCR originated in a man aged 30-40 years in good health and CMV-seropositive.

The CDR3 region has the DNA TGCAGCGTTGAAGAAGGAGCAAATCTCTACGAGCAGTACTTC. Its protein is CSVEEGANLYEQYF. The rearrangement joins TRBV29-1 to TRBJ2-7; unclear D gene. This CDR3 has 14 residues. The germline CDR1 and CDR2 sequences are SQVTM and ANQGSEA. V lost 0 bases to trimming and J lost 3 bases, with 12 bases between them.